What follows are 7 T cell receptor beta chains derived from one specimen sequenced in a study of T cell repertoires in cytomegalovirus infection. TCRdb independently ran MiXCR on the reads; one entry per CDR3 protein. The profile covers 150,000 to 200,000 distinct CDR3 sequences, with 9.5% appearing a single time and around 4.4% taken by the ten largest. Material: PBMCs. The receptors were sampled from a human donor in good health (CMV status not recorded). Some clones in this sample may be carry-over from other donors' samples.

This clonotype has at least ten counts. The chain employs TRBV2 and TRBJ1-4; D is possibly TRBD1 (5 bases). Germline CDR1 reads SNHLY; CDR2 reads FYNNEI. This CDR3 is 13 amino acids long. Trimming took off 5 bases at V and 5 bases at J, with 9 bases between the two ends. CDR3 protein: CASSPQGNEKLFF. As DNA, the CDR3 is TGTGCCAGCAGTCCCCAGGGAAATGAAAAACTGTTTTTT.

J is TRBJ2-5 and V is TRBV25-1, with 9 positions matching TRBD1. Germline values: CDR1 MGHDK, CDR2 SYGVNS. The CDR3 has 15 amino acids. The V and J ends lost 3 bases and 3 bases, in that order; junction bases with no gene match: 5. CDR3 in amino acids: CASSDAGTGKETQYF. The CDR3 coding sequence is TGTGCCAGCAGTGATGCCGGGACAGGGAAAGAGACCCAGTACTTC.

This clonotype occurred many times. This sequence joins TRBV7-9 and TRBJ1-5; 9 nucleotides match TRBD1. The CDR3 totals 18 residues. Trimming took 0 bases from V and 5 from J; bases not matched to a gene: 11. Per the germline V gene, CDR1 is SEHNR and CDR2 is FQNEAQ (reference sequence). DNA of the CDR3: TGTGCCAGCAGCTTAGCCTTCCGGGACAGGGAGTATCATCAGCCCCAGCATTTT. Amino acids: CASSLAFRDREYHQPQHF. The full variable domain, its missing parts supplied by reference TRBV7-9 and TRBJ1-5, is DTGVSQNPRHKITKRGQNVTFRCDPISEHNRLYWYRQTLGQGPEFLTYFQNEAQLEKSRLLSDRFSAERPKGSFSTLEIQRTEQGDSAMYLCASSLAFRDREYHQPQHFGDGTRLSIL.

The rearrangement uses TRBV29-1 and TRBJ2-7; 13 bases match TRBD2. CDR1 and CDR2 (germline): SQVTM, ANQGSEA. The V segment lost 7 bases and the J segment 1 base; nucleotides outside the gene matches: 1. This CDR3 has 13 amino acids. The CDR3 nucleotides are TGCAGCGCGACTAGCGGGAGGTCCTACGAGCAGTACTTC. It yields the protein CSATSGRSYEQYF.

This clonotype was seen repeatedly, ten times or more. J is TRBJ1-4 and V is TRBV7-6; tentative D call: TRBD1 (5 bases). The CDR3 loop spans 13 amino acids. CDR1 is SGHVS, CDR2 FNYEAQ, per germline. Trimming took 1 base from V and 7 from J, leaving 7 bases between them. CDR3 amino acids: CASSLDRGEKLFF. The CDR3 nucleotides are TGTGCCAGCAGCTTAGATAGGGGTGAAAAACTGTTTTTT.

The chain joins TRBV28 to TRBJ1-1, with D perhaps matching TRBD1 (6 bases). This CDR3 is built from 15 residues. Trimming pared 6 bases from V and 0 bases from J, leaving 14 bases between. Germline CDR1 is MDHEN and CDR2 is SYDVKM. CDR3 region: CASSLEGEVNTEAFF. CDR3 sequence (DNA): TGTGCCAGCAGCTTGGAGGGGGAGGTGAACACTGAAGCTTTCTTT. The full variable domain, rest sourced from reference TRBV28 and TRBJ1-1, is DVKVTQSSRYLVKRTGEKVFLECVQDMDHENMFWYRQDPGLGLRLIYFSYDVKMKEKGDIPEGYSVSREKKERFSLILESASTNQTSMYLCASSLEGEVNTEAFFGQGTRLTVV.

In its sample, this clonotype was seen many times. This rearrangement joins TRBV27 to TRBJ2-7, with TRBD1 matching 8 bases. V trimming: 3 bases; J trimming: 1 base; junction bases outside the gene matches: 2. This CDR3 region has 14 residues. Per the germline V gene, CDR1 is MNHEY and CDR2 is SMNVEV (reference sequence). The CDR3 DNA follows: TGTGCCAGCAGTTTCCGGGACAGGTCCTACGAGCAGTACTTC. Translated: CASSFRDRSYEQYF.